The rows below give T cell receptor beta chains drawn from one sample of a study of cytomegalovirus exposure and HLA in healthy donors. This table comes from immunoSEQ multiplex PCR, and its TCRdb copy is limited to in-frame clones, with some not included. The data show around 160,000 clones, more than 60% seen once. Source material: PBMCs. The receptors come from a man aged 35-49 years in good health and CMV-seropositive. Both conserved end residues are part of each CDR3. Fields, in order: V gene, CDR3 protein.

TRBV5-4 | CASSPGGSWGFTEAFF
TRBV6-5 | CASSSESSYEQYF
TRBV15 | CATSRDPISGSLYEQYF
TRBV11-2 | CASSLLAERGDTQYF
TRBV5-1 | CASRQRTGRADTQYF
TRBV10-3 | CAISGGTSVETQYF
TRBV5-1 | CASSPLTSGTSYEQYF
TRBV5-1 | CASSLSLAGVRADTQYF
TRBV7-2 | CASSSLGTGQTEAFF
TRBV10-3 | CAISGGTSGSHEQYF
TRBV29-1 | CSVGYGSGTEAFF
TRBV19 | CASKPSGPGPTEYF
TRBV7-9 | CASPVNTGELFF
TRBV5-1 | CASSPRETSGNTIYF
TRBV6-1 | CASIEESSYNEQFF
TRBV5-1 | CASLRTGSTDTQYF
TRBV5-4 | CASSPRTSGRTYEQYF
TRBV13 | CASSQERGSTDEQYF
TRBV4-1 | CASSQTGPSNQPQHF
TRBV9 | CASSPEGARNTEAFF
TRBV18 | CASSPRDSGYTF
TRBV10-3 | CAIGTSGSVGTDTQYF
TRBV30 | CAWNKEGWRVRNTEAFF
TRBV28 | CASSLYGVGGNEQFF
TRBV6-1 | CASSEGSAYEQYF
TRBV28 | CASSFVSGRRYNEQFF
TRBV19 | CASTQGRSGKNIQYF
TRBV5-6 | CASSLGPRGEKLFF
TRBV7-8 | CASSLWGEGSGYEQYF
TRBV5-1 | CASSSGTGGFQNTGELFF
TRBV29-1 | CSVIGQSGATFF
TRBV5-4 | CASSRAGGLRQETQYF
TRBV11-2 | CASSLSPYNEQFF
TRBV28 | CASNPLAGGYNEQFF
TRBV7-2 | CASSLDRNQPQHF
TRBV6-5 | CASSPYRGGEQYF
TRBV7-9 | CSSSLGGGQANHGYTF
TRBV5-4 | CASSLPTTRGTYEQYF
TRBV28 | CASSFQVREQYF
TRBV27 | CASSTPGQGHEQYF
TRBV30 | CAWSVRAGRANEQFF
TRBV6-5 | CASSWGGAKNSQYF
TRBV10-1 | CASSPSGRAVNEQFF
TRBV2 | CASSRERYEQYF
TRBV4-1 | CASSPSSYQETQYF
TRBV11-2 | CASRPQQSLPGWDGELFF
TRBV6-1 | CASSGSFMSGAHF
TRBV6-1 | CASSETPGQGSPF
TRBV5-5 | CASSLEWDSDYQPQHF
TRBV4-2 | CASRQGASGSYNEQFF
TRBV4-1 | CASSQVTGTGELFF
TRBV5-4 | CASSLAGAGANVLTF
TRBV4-1 | CASSQGSARSSTDTQYF
TRBV9 | CASSAGGTEQYF
TRBV25-1 | CASSEPGQALGANVLTF